This T cell receptor beta chain was observed in a study of blood T cell repertoires in COVID-19. This CDR3 has 17 residues. With 5 bases clipped from V and 5 bases from J, the junction kept 17 bases outside the gene matches. Germline V CDR1 and CDR2: SNHLY, FYNNEI. This clone was detected once. Profiling relied on immunoSEQ multiplex PCR, and the TCRdb table lists in-frame clones only, not all of them. This sample carries 200,000 to 300,000 clones, about nine tenths of them seen once, and the ten largest clones take approximately 1.5%. The chain uses TRBV2 and TRBJ1-2, with 7 bases aligning to TRBD1. Specimen: peripheral blood. The clonotype was recovered from a woman aged 40 to 50 who had recovered from COVID-19. As DNA, the CDR3 is TGTGCCAGCAGTAGGGCAGGGGGTGCGATGGTCTGGTATGGCTACACCTTC. The encoded protein is CASSRAGGAMVWYGYTF.